These 21 T cell receptor beta chains originate from one sample sequenced in a study of cytomegalovirus exposure and HLA in healthy donors. The primer mix had 60 Vbeta and 13 Jbeta primers. Profiled with immunoSEQ multiplex PCR; TCRdb holds only in-frame clones, not every one. The sample totals fewer than 40,000 clones. Specimen: PBMCs. These receptors were taken from a woman aged 40 to 55 in good health and CMV-seropositive.

This chain uses TRBV4-1 with TRBJ2-2; 11 nucleotides align to TRBD2. V trimming: 3 bases; J trimming: 5 bases; junction bases outside the gene matches: 8. The CDR3 extends over 17 amino acids. CDR1 MGHRA and CDR2 YSYEKL come from the germline V gene. In nucleotides, the CDR3 is TGCGCCAGCAGCCATCCTCTAGCGGGGGGACTGACCGGGGAGCTGTTTTTT. It is translated as CASSHPLAGGLTGELFF.

The chain couples TRBV7-8 to TRBJ2-7, with D perhaps TRBD1 (6 bases). Germline values: CDR1 SGHVS, CDR2 FQNEAQ. V lost 5 bases and J 2 bases, leaving 13 bases between the germline ends. This CDR3 is 14 amino acids long. Here the CDR3 reads CASSPLRGAYEQYF. CDR3 in DNA: TGTGCCAGCAGCCCCCTCAGGGGCGCCTACGAGCAGTACTTC.

Measured by frequency, this clone is medium-sized. The chain is built from TRBV5-8 and TRBJ2-2, with D maybe TRBD1 (5 bases). Germline V lookup: CDR1 SGHTS, CDR2 YDEGEE. The CDR3 consists of 13 residues. V lost 4 bases to trimming and J lost 1 base, with 5 bases between them. DNA for the CDR3: TGTGCCAGCAGCACAGGGAACACCGGGGAGCTGTTTTTT. Encoded protein: CASSTGNTGELFF. The full variable domain, with the rest looked up from reference TRBV5-8 and TRBJ2-2, is EAGVTQSPTHLIKTRGQQATLRCSPISGHTSVYWYQQALGLGLQFLLWYDEGEERNRGNFPPRFSGRQFPNYSSELNVNALELEDSALYLCASSTGNTGELFFGEGSRLTVL.

This chain joins TRBV7-9 and TRBJ1-4, with TRBD1 identical over 8 bases. Germline V gives CDR1 SEHNR, CDR2 FQNEAQ (reference sequence). This CDR3 contains 16 residues. The ends lost 5 bases at V and 6 bases at J; junction bases unmatched: 11. CDR3 in DNA: TGTGCCAGCAGCCTTACCGGACAGGGAGTTTATGAAAAACTGTTTTTT. Translating gives CASSLTGQGVYEKLFF. The full variable domain, completed using reference TRBV7-9 and TRBJ1-4, is DTGVSQNPRHKITKRGQNVTFRCDPISEHNRLYWYRQTLGQGPEFLTYFQNEAQLEKSRLLSDRFSAERPKGSFSTLEIQRTEQGDSAMYLCASSLTGQGVYEKLFFGSGTQLSVL.

The chain joins TRBV6-6 to TRBJ2-7; 9 bases are a match to TRBD1. The V gene end was trimmed by 6 bases and the J gene end by 3 bases; junction bases not matched to a gene: 3. Germline V gene data show CDR1 as MNHNY and CDR2 as SVGAGI (reference sequence). This CDR3 comprises 13 residues. The CDR3 is CASRQTGGYEQYF. In DNA, the CDR3 is TGTGCCAGCAGACAGACAGGGGGCTACGAGCAGTACTTC.

The chain combines TRBV4-3 with TRBJ1-1; no clear D. The germline CDR1 and CDR2 sequences are LGHNA and YSLEER. Trimming removed 4 bases at V and 0 bases at J, with 12 bases between. The CDR3 loop spans 15 amino acids. The CDR3 nucleotides are TGCGCCAGCAGCCGCTGGGCACAATTGAACACTGAAGCTTTCTTT. This encodes CASSRWAQLNTEAFF.

The chain employs TRBV2 and TRBJ2-3; 8 bases are a match to TRBD2. V lost 1 base, J lost 6 bases, and 21 bases stayed unmatched. Germline assignment: CDR1 SNHLY and CDR2 FYNNEI. The CDR3 length is 20 residues. CDR3 in amino acids: CASSEGTPRSRRGVGDTQYF. The CDR3 DNA is TGTGCCAGCAGTGAAGGCACCCCCCGGAGTAGGCGGGGGGTCGGTGATACGCAGTATTTT.

The chain couples TRBV4-3 to TRBJ2-1, with no clear D. From germline, CDR1 is LGHNA and CDR2 YSLEER. The CDR3 length is 13 residues. The V end was cut by 6 bases, the J end by 7 bases, with 13 bases between. The CDR3 region is CASRADHGNEQFF. The CDR3 DNA sequence: TGCGCCAGCAGGGCGGATCATGGGAATGAGCAGTTCTTC.

The chain links TRBV7-2 to TRBJ2-5, with 8 bases fitting TRBD2. This CDR3 region has 16 residues. Germline V gene data show CDR1 as SGHTA and CDR2 as FQGNSA. The V segment lost 1 base and the J segment 1 base; nucleotides outside the gene matches: 5. The CDR3 region has the DNA TGTGCCAGCAGCTTAGGCGGGAGGAGGGGCCAAGAGACCCAGTACTTC. Translating it yields CASSLGGRRGQETQYF.

The V gene is TRBV6-5, the J gene TRBJ1-5; 7 bases are shared with TRBD1. The V and J ends lost 6 bases and 3 bases, in that order; junction bases with no gene match: 8. This CDR3 contains 15 residues. CDR1 is MNHEY and CDR2 is SVGAGI in the germline V gene. CDR3 protein: CASREGATVNQPQHF. The CDR3 DNA is TGTGCCAGCAGGGAGGGGGCGACGGTCAATCAGCCCCAGCATTTT.

The chain combines TRBV15 with TRBJ2-5; TRBD2 agrees at 10 bases. Per the germline V gene, CDR1 is LNHNV and CDR2 is YYDKDF (reference sequence). With V trimmed by 0 bases and J by 0 bases, 1 base remained unmatched. The CDR3 totals 16 residues. The CDR3 protein is CATSRDLAGDQETQYF. The DNA of the CDR3 is TGTGCCACCAGCAGAGACCTAGCGGGGGACCAAGAGACCCAGTACTTC.

The chain links TRBV7-3 to TRBJ2-1, with D perhaps TRBD2 (6 bases). CDR1 SGHTA and CDR2 FQGTGA come from the germline V gene. This CDR3 comprises 16 residues. V gave up 0 bases and J gave up 6 bases, with 15 bases separating them. In DNA, the CDR3 is TGTGCCAGCAGCTTAACTTCCGGGGACTTTCGCAATGAGCAGTTCTTC. As protein: CASSLTSGDFRNEQFF.

The chain has TRBV5-4 and TRBJ2-1; D possibly corresponds to TRBD1 (6 bases). Per germline, CDR1 SGHNT and CDR2 YYREEE (reference sequence). This CDR3 spans 17 amino acids. The ends were cut back, 7 bases at V and 2 bases at J, with 22 bases in the middle. The CDR3 nucleotides read TGTGCCAGCCAAAGGGTCGTGCGGTCAGGGGCCTACAATGAGCAGTTCTTC. This sequence encodes CASQRVVRSGAYNEQFF.

The chain joins TRBV15 to TRBJ1-1; weak D call: TRBD1 (6 bases). The CDR3 contains 15 residues. V lost 3 bases and J 5 bases, leaving 16 bases between the germline ends. The germline V gene has CDR1 LNHNV and CDR2 YYDKDF (reference sequence). The DNA for the CDR3 is TGTGCCACCAGCAGTTCGAAGACAGGACGGACTGAAGCTTTCTTT. Translating gives CATSSSKTGRTEAFF.

Comment on this clone: Other DNA sequences within the sample encode an identical CDR3. This chain uses TRBV6-1 with TRBJ2-7; 10 bases are a match to TRBD1. The V and J ends lost 4 bases and 5 bases, in that order; junction bases with no gene match: 8. The CDR3 consists of 15 residues. Germline V lookup: CDR1 MNHNS, CDR2 SASEGT. Written as DNA, the CDR3 is TGTGCCAGCAGTGTCCACGGGGGGACAGGGGACGAGCAGTACTTC. It encodes CASSVHGGTGDEQYF.

The CDR3 protein is CASKTGRRTDTQYF. The CDR3 nucleotides are TGTGCCAGTAAGACAGGGAGGCGGACAGATACGCAGTATTTT. J is TRBJ2-3 and V is TRBV2, with TRBD1 as a possible D gene (7 bases). This CDR3 is 14 amino acids long. Germline V gene data show CDR1 as SNHLY and CDR2 as FYNNEI. Trimming removed 9 bases from V and 3 bases from J, with 16 bases in between.

The chain carries TRBV6-6 and TRBJ2-2, with D possibly matching TRBD2 (6 bases). There are 15 residues in the CDR3. V was pared by 6 bases and J by 2 bases, with 13 bases between. Germline lookup yields CDR1 MNHNY and CDR2 SVGAGI (reference sequence). The CDR3 region is CASRPTSSNTGELFF. The DNA of the CDR3 is TGTGCCAGCAGGCCAACTAGCAGTAACACCGGGGAGCTGTTTTTT.

This clone counts as medium-sized by frequency. V usage is TRBV5-4 and J usage is TRBJ2-1; D unresolved. This CDR3 comprises 14 residues. The ends were cut back, 5 bases at V and 7 bases at J, with 16 bases in the middle. The germline gives CDR1 SGHNT, CDR2 YYREEE (reference sequence). In nucleotides, the CDR3 is TGTGCCAGCAGTAAGGCCCCAGCGTTGAATGAGCAGTTCTTC. Translating it yields CASSKAPALNEQFF.

The chain has TRBV5-4 and TRBJ2-7; 9 bases align to TRBD2. CDR3 size: 15 residues. Germline V gives CDR1 SGHNT, CDR2 YYREEE (reference sequence). V was pared by 2 bases and J by 3 bases, with 6 bases of the junction left unmatched. The CDR3 sequence: CASSFGTSSNYEQYF. Here the CDR3 DNA reads TGTGCCAGCAGCTTCGGGACTAGCAGCAACTACGAGCAGTACTTC.

The chain joins TRBV7-9 to TRBJ1-2, with D unresolved. Germline loops: CDR1 SEHNR, CDR2 FQNEAQ (reference sequence). Trimming took off 5 bases at V and 3 bases at J, with 13 bases between the two ends. There are 14 residues in the CDR3. Here the CDR3 DNA reads TGTGCCAGCAGCCCTGGAGGTTACGACTATGGCTACACCTTC. This codes for CASSPGGYDYGYTF.

The rearrangement links TRBV28 to TRBJ1-6; D gene uncertain. The CDR3 spans 17 residues. Germline values: CDR1 MDHEN, CDR2 SYDVKM. V lost 6 bases and J lost 0, with 15 bases in between. The CDR3 region is CASSRITVNSYNSPLHF. The CDR3 DNA reads TGTGCCAGCAGCCGTATTACTGTAAACTCCTATAATTCACCCCTCCACTTT.